This TCR beta chain came from a study of shared clonotypes between healthy human individuals. Turning to the study itself: Used for every donor were three CD4 naive, three CD4 memory, two CD8 naive and one CD8 memory plate. Study conclusions and caveats: Large sequencing depth failed to make sorted-subset sequencing complete, rarefaction showed.

On this clone itself: The antigen remains undetermined.

Trimming removed 0 bases from V and 6 bases from J, with 13 bases in between. The CDR3 runs 15 residues. The germline gives CDR1 LNHNV, CDR2 YYDKDF (reference sequence). CD4+ cells underwent separation, giving CD45RA+ naive and CD45RA-negative memory subsets. TCRdb's copy holds only in-frame clones and misses some; the assay was immunoSEQ multiplex PCR. The sample holds over a million clones, 70% to 80% seen once. This clonotype was obtained from a man aged 18 to 30 in good health. Some clones in this sample may be carry-over from other donors' samples. This sequence joins TRBV15 and TRBJ2-3, with D perhaps matching TRBD1 or TRBD2 (6 bases each). What was sequenced was memory CD4+ T cells from PBMCs. Subset reported: CD45RA-negative fraction. CDR3 nucleotide sequence: TGTGCCACCAGCAGAGATACTAGGAGGGGGGATACGCAGTATTTT. It is translated as CATSRDTRRGDTQYF.